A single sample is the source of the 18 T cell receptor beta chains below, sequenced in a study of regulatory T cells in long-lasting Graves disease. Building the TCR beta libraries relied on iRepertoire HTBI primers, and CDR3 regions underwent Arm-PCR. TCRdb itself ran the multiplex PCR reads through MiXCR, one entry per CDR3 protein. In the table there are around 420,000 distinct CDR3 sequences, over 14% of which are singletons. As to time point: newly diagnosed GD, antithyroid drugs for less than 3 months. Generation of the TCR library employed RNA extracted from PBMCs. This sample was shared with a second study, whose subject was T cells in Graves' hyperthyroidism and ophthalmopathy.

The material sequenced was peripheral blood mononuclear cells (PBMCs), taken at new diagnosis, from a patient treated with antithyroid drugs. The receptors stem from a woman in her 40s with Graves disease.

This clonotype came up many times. The CDR3 spells CASSLGRDYNEQFF. The CDR3, as DNA: TGCGCCAGCAGCTTGGGACGGGACTACAATGAGCAGTTCTTC. V gene TRBV5-1 combines with J gene TRBJ2-1, with D possibly matching TRBD2 (5 bases). V dropped 0 bases and J dropped 3 bases, with 7 bases sitting between them. Germline CDR1 and CDR2: SGHRS and YFSETQ. CDR3 length: 14 residues.

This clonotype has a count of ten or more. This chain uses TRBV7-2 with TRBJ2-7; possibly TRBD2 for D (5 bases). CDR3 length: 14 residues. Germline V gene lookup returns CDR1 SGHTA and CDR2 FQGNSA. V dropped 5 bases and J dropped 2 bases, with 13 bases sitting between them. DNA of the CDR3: TGTGCCAGCAGCCTCGAACTAGGACCCTACGAGCAGTACTTC. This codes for CASSLELGPYEQYF.

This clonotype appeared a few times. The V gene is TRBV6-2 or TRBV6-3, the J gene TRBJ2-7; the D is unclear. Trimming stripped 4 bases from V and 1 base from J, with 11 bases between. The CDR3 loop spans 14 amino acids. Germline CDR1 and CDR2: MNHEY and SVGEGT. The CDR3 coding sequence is TGTGCCAGCAGTTTCGGGCCCGGGTCCTACGAGCAGTACTTC. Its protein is CASSFGPGSYEQYF.

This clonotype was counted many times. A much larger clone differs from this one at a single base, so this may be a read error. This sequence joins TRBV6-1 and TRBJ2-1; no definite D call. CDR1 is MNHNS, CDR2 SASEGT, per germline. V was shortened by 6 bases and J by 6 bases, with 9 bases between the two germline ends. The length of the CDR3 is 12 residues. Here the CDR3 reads CASSHWGNEQFF. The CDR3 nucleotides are TGTGCCAGCAGCCACTGGGGCAATGAGCAGTTCTTC.

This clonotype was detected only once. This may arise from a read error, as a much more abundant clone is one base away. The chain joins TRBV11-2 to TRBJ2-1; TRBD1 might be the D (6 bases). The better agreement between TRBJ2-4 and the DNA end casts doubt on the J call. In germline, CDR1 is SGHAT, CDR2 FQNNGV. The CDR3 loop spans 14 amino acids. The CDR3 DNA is TGTGACAGTGGGGGCAGAATAGCCAAAAACATTCAGTACTTC. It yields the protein CDSGGRIAKNIQYF.

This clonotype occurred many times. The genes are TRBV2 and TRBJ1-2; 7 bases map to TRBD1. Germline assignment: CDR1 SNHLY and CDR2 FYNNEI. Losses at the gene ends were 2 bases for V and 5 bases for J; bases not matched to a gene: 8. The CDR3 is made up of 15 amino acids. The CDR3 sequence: CASSERSGGRYGYTF. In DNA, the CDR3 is TGTGCCAGCAGTGAAAGGTCAGGGGGAAGATATGGCTACACCTTC.

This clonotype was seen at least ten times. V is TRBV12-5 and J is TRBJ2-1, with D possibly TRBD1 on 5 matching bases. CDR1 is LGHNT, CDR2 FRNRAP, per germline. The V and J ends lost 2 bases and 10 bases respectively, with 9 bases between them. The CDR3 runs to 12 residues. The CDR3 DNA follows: TGTGCTAGTGGTTTGATGAGGACAGAGCAGTTCTTC. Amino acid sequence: CASGLMRTEQFF. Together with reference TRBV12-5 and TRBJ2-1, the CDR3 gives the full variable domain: DARVTQTPRHKVTEMGQEVTMRCQPILGHNTVFWYRQTMMQGLELLAYFRNRAPLDDSGMPKDRFSAEMPDATLATLKIQPSEPRDSAVYFCASGLMRTEQFFGPGTRLTVL.

For the CDR3, the DNA is TGTGCCTGGAGTGTAATAGCGGGGGGCAATGAGCAGTTCTTC. Its protein product is CAWSVIAGGNEQFF. The rearrangement joins TRBV30 to TRBJ2-1, with 10 bases that match TRBD2. The CDR3 loop spans 14 amino acids. V was pared by 0 bases and J by 6 bases, with 2 bases of the junction left unmatched. CDR1 and CDR2 (germline): GTSNPN, SVGIG (reference sequence). The variable domain in full, with the rest retrieved from reference TRBV30 and TRBJ2-1, is SQTIHQWPATLVQPVGSPLSLECTVEGTSNPNLYWYRQAAGRGLQLLFYSVGIGQISSEVPQNLSASRPQDRQFILSSKKLLLSDSGFYLCAWSVIAGGNEQFFGPGTRLTVL.

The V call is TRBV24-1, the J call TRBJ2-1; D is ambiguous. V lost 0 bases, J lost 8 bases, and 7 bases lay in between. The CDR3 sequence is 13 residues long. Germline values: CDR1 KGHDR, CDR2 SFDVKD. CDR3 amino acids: CATSDLLGYEQFF. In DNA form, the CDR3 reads TGTGCCACCAGTGATTTGTTGGGCTATGAGCAGTTCTTC.

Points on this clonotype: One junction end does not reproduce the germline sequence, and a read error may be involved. CDR3 in DNA: TGTGCCAGCAGCTCACCTGGAGCTAGCTCCTACAATGAGCAGTTCTTC. It yields the protein CASSSPGASSYNEQFF. The rearrangement links TRBV15 to TRBJ2-1, with D uncertain. The CDR3 is made up of 16 amino acids. Germline values: CDR1 LNHNV, CDR2 YYDKDF (reference sequence).

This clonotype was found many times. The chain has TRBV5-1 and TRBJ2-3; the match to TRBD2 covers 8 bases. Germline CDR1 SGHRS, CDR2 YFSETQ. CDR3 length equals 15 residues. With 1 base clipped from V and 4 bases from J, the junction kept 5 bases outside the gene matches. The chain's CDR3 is CASSLTGGFADTQYF. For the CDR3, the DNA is TGCGCCAGCAGCTTGACGGGAGGGTTTGCAGATACGCAGTATTTT.

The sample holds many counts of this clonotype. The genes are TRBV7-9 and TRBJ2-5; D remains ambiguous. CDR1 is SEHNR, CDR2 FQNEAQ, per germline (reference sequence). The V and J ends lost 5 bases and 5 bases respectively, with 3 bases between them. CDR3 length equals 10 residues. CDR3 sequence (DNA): TGTGCCAGCAGCCATGAGACCCAGTACTTC. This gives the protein CASSHETQYF.

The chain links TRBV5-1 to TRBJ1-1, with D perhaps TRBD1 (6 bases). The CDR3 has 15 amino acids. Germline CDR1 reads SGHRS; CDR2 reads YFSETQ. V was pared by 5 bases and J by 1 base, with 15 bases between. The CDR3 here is CASRLFLTGNTEAFF. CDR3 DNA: TGCGCCAGCAGGTTATTCCTGACAGGGAACACTGAAGCTTTCTTT.

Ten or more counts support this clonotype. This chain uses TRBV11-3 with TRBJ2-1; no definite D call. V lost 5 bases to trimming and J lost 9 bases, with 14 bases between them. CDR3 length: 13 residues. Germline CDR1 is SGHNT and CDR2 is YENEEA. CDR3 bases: TGTGCCAGCAGCGCAGCCCGAGATGGTGAGCAGTTCTTC. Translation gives CASSAARDGEQFF.

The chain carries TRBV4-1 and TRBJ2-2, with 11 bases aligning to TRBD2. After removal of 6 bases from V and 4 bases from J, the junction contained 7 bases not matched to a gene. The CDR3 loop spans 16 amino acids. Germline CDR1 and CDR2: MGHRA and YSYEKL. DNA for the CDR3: TGCGCCAGCAGACTAGCGGGAGCGCCCGGCACCGGGGAGCTGTTTTTT. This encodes CASRLAGAPGTGELFF.

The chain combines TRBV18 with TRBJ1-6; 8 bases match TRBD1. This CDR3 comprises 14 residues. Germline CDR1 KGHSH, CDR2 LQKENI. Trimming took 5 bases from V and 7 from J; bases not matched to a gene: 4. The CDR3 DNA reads TGTGCCAGCTCATACAGGACAGGGAATTCACCCCTCCACTTT. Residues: CASSYRTGNSPLHF.

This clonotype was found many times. For the CDR3, the DNA is TGTGCCAGCAGCCTAGAAAGGTTCTATGGCTACACCTTC. This gives the protein CASSLERFYGYTF. The chain is built from TRBV14 and TRBJ1-2, with D uncertain. Between the trimmed V and J ends, which lost 4 bases and 4 bases, there was a span of 10 bases. Per germline, CDR1 SGHDN and CDR2 FVKESK. The CDR3 is 13 amino acids.

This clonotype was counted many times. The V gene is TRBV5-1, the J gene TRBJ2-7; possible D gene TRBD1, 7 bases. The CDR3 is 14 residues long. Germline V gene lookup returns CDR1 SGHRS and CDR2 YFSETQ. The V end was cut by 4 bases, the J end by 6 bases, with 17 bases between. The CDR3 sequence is CASSGGTASSEQYF. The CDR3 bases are TGCGCCAGCAGCGGAGGGACAGCCTCTAGCGAGCAGTACTTC. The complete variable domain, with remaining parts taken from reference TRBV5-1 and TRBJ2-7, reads KAGVTQTPRYLIKTRGQQVTLSCSPISGHRSVSWYQQTPGQGLQFLFEYFSETQRNKGNFPGRFSGRQFSNSRSEMNVSTLELGDSALYLCASSGGTASSEQYFGPGTRLTVT.